This T cell receptor (beta chain) was recorded in a study of a mutant IDH1 vaccine in newly diagnosed glioma. Background on the study: Once 4-6 weeks had passed after radiotherapy alone, vaccination started, or it started with temozolomide cycles. Sex among treated patients split about 60% male, around 40% female; mean age was roughly 40 years. Patients previously underwent radiotherapy, temozolomide, or both, and most underwent both.

V lost 3 bases and J lost 0, with 6 bases in between. Germline lookup yields CDR1 MNHNS and CDR2 SASEGT. CDR3 length: 13 residues. Concerning this clone itself: What it binds is unknown.

Time point reported: week 23, last vaccination. One vaccine dose held 300 ug of mutant IDH1 20-mer peptide and came with topical imiquimod. Clones were sequenced by immunoSEQ multiplex PCR, and TCRdb holds only the in-frame ones, with some missing. The table has 25,000 to 30,000 clones, around 80% seen once; the top ten hold under 20%. The rearrangement links TRBV6-1 to TRBJ2-7; D uncertain. Sequenced material: PBMCs, taken from a glioma patient whose treatment included an IDH1 peptide vaccine. The TCR was taken from a woman aged 25 to 39 with glioma. The CDR3 DNA sequence: TGTGCCAGCAGTGACATATTCTCCTACGAGCAGTACTTC. This translates into CASSDIFSYEQYF.